This entry lists 28 T cell receptor beta chains sequenced from one sample in a study of Ad26.COV2.S vaccination and SARS-CoV-2 variants. Measured with immunoSEQ multiplex PCR; TCRdb has only the in-frame clones, and not every one. Here the sample spans hundreds of thousands of clones, 70% to 90% being singletons. Treatment denoted: over 15 received Ad26.COV2.S at low or high dose, single or two shots; several received placebo; per-sample allocation not given. Sampling was done on day 63 after the first vaccine or placebo injection. This specimen consisted of peripheral blood, obtained in a trial of Ad26.COV2.S vaccine versus placebo. These receptors were obtained from a person aged 18-65 years who received the Ad26.COV2.S COVID-19 vaccine or a placebo.

The V and J genes are TRBV30 and TRBJ2-2, with 7 bases that match TRBD2. The V gene end was trimmed by 5 bases and the J gene end by 6 bases; junction bases not matched to a gene: 6. The CDR3 has 13 amino acids. CDR1 GTSNPN and CDR2 SVGIG come from the germline V gene (reference sequence). Here the CDR3 reads CAWGGGSAGELFF. The DNA of the CDR3 is TGTGCCTGGGGGGGAGGGAGCGCCGGGGAGCTGTTTTTT.

The rearrangement uses TRBV6-5 and TRBJ1-5, with D unresolved. Germline V CDR1 and CDR2: MNHEY, SVGAGI. V shed 0 bases and J shed 6 bases, with 3 bases lying between them. The CDR3 consists of 12 residues. The CDR3 protein is CASSYSSQPQHF. The CDR3 DNA follows: TGTGCCAGCAGTTACTCGAGTCAGCCCCAGCATTTT.

This chain uses TRBV18 with TRBJ1-5; D perhaps matches TRBD1 (5 bases). The germline CDR1 and CDR2 sequences are KGHSH and LQKENI. With 5 bases removed from V and 2 bases from J, the gap between germline ends came to 10 bases. The CDR3 runs to 14 residues. The CDR3 loop is CASSGQGGNQPQHF. In DNA, the CDR3 is TGTGCCAGCTCAGGGCAGGGTGGCAATCAGCCCCAGCATTTT.

Of note for this clone: Other DNA sequences in the same sample also yield this CDR3. The rearrangement joins TRBV6-5 to TRBJ2-3; TRBD2 might be the D (6 bases). This CDR3 spans 11 amino acids. CDR1 and CDR2 (germline): MNHEY, SVGAGI. V was clipped by 9 bases and J by 5 bases, with 9 bases between them. The DNA for the CDR3 is TGTGCCAGTAGGAGGGGAGATACGCAGTATTTT. Translation: CASRRGDTQYF.

The gene calls are TRBV12-3 or TRBV12-4 and TRBJ2-1, with D unclear. The CDR3 covers 11 residues. V dropped 4 bases and J dropped 10 bases, with 8 bases sitting between them. The CDR3 sequence: CASSYLGEQFF. CDR3 in DNA: TGTGCCAGCAGTTACCTAGGGGAGCAGTTCTTC.

This chain links TRBV30 with TRBJ2-7, with 9 positions matching TRBD2. This CDR3 is 14 amino acids long. V was pared by 4 bases and J by 3 bases, with 7 bases of the junction left unmatched. Germline CDR1 and CDR2: GTSNPN and SVGIG (reference sequence). CDR3: CAWKERGALYEQYF. The CDR3 DNA is TGTGCCTGGAAGGAGCGGGGGGCCCTCTACGAGCAGTACTTC.

V is TRBV4-2 and J is TRBJ2-4; the match to TRBD2 covers 8 bases. The trim removed 1 base at V and 5 bases at J, leaving 7 bases unmatched. In germline, CDR1 is LGHNA, CDR2 YNFKEQ. There are 16 residues in the CDR3. This CDR3 is CASSQVLAAVQNIQYF. The CDR3 DNA sequence: TGTGCCAGCAGCCAAGTACTAGCGGCGGTCCAAAACATTCAGTACTTC.

This clone was seen only a few times. The chain recombines TRBV6-5 with TRBJ1-2, with a possible D match to TRBD1 (5 bases). Germline CDR1 MNHEY, CDR2 SVGAGI. V dropped 6 bases and J dropped 2 bases, with 10 bases sitting between them. The CDR3 covers 13 residues. The CDR3: CASRPGGNYGYTF. The CDR3 region has the DNA TGTGCCAGCAGGCCGGGGGGGAACTATGGCTACACCTTC.

The CDR3, as DNA: TGTGCCAGTACCCCGAAGACAGGGTCCAATCAGCCCCAGCATTTT. Translation gives CASTPKTGSNQPQHF. The J gene is TRBJ1-5, the V gene TRBV19, with 7 bases lining up with TRBD1. The CDR3 length is 15 residues. With V trimmed by 7 bases and J by 3 bases, 9 bases remained unmatched. CDR1 is LNHDA and CDR2 is SQIVND in the germline V gene (reference sequence).

The chain has TRBV11-2 and TRBJ2-5; D could derive from TRBD1 or TRBD2 (5 bases each). Germline CDR1 SGHAT, CDR2 FQNNGV. The CDR3 sequence is 14 residues long. Between the trimmed V and J ends, which lost 1 base and 7 bases, there was a span of 13 bases. CDR3 bases: TGTGCCAGCAGCTTAGGGGGGACCGTCCCGACCCAGTACTTC. Translation gives CASSLGGTVPTQYF.

This chain links TRBV7-3 with TRBJ2-5; unclear D gene. The CDR3 covers 13 residues. The ends were cut back, 2 bases at V and 0 bases at J, with 4 bases in the middle. Germline CDR1 is SGHTA and CDR2 is FQGTGA. The CDR3 DNA reads TGTGCCAGCAGCTTAGACTACCAAGAGACCCAGTACTTC. Translation: CASSLDYQETQYF.

The gene calls are TRBV5-4 and TRBJ1-2; D is unresolved. Germline V gene sequence: CDR1 SGHNT, CDR2 YYREEE (reference sequence). Trimming took off 3 bases at V and 5 bases at J, with 20 bases between the two ends. This CDR3 comprises 16 residues. The CDR3: CASSSASKGIQYGYTF. The CDR3 coding sequence is TGTGCCAGCAGCTCGGCCTCCAAGGGAATACAGTATGGCTACACCTTC.

The chain recombines TRBV28 with TRBJ1-2; possibly TRBD1 for D (6 bases). The germline V gene has CDR1 MDHEN and CDR2 SYDVKM. The CDR3 sequence is 15 residues long. V was pared by 4 bases and J by 5 bases, with 17 bases between. CDR3 DNA sequence: TGTGCCAGCAGTTCCCCACAGGGATTGACTTATGGCTACACCTTC. This sequence encodes CASSSPQGLTYGYTF.

This chain joins TRBV12-5 and TRBJ2-3; D call uncertain. Germline-derived CDR1 and CDR2 are LGHNT and FRNRAP. The CDR3 is 12 residues long. V was cut by 5 bases and J by 4 bases, with 7 bases left in between. CDR3 nucleotide sequence: TGTGCTAGTGGTGGCCTGTCAGATACGCAGTATTTT. This translates into CASGGLSDTQYF. The complete variable domain, with remaining parts taken from reference TRBV12-5 and TRBJ2-3, reads DARVTQTPRHKVTEMGQEVTMRCQPILGHNTVFWYRQTMMQGLELLAYFRNRAPLDDSGMPKDRFSAEMPDATLATLKIQPSEPRDSAVYFCASGGLSDTQYFGPGTRLTVL.

The chain has TRBV6-5 and TRBJ1-6, with D possibly TRBD1 on 5 matching bases. This CDR3 comprises 15 residues. V was clipped by 2 bases and J by 7 bases, with 12 bases between them. The germline V gene has CDR1 MNHEY and CDR2 SVGAGI. The CDR3 loop is CASSYGGARNSPLHF. The CDR3 bases are TGTGCCAGCAGTTACGGTGGGGCTAGGAATTCACCCCTCCACTTT.

The chain is built from TRBV5-1 and TRBJ2-5; D unresolved. Germline V gene data show CDR1 as SGHRS and CDR2 as YFSETQ. The CDR3 runs 14 residues. V lost 0 bases, J lost 5 bases, and 11 bases lay in between. CDR3 in amino acids: CASSLAGSRETQYF. Here the CDR3 DNA reads TGCGCCAGCAGCTTGGCAGGTAGCCGGGAGACCCAGTACTTC.

The rearrangement uses TRBV27 and TRBJ2-7, with a weak D call TRBD1 (5 bases). Deletions cut 7 bases from V and 0 bases from J, with 16 bases between. The V gene's germline CDR1 is MNHEY and CDR2 SMNVEV (reference sequence). This CDR3 comprises 15 residues. The CDR3 sequence is CASTVRAESSYEQYF. The CDR3 DNA reads TGTGCCAGCACCGTCAGGGCAGAGAGCTCCTACGAGCAGTACTTC.

V is TRBV7-2 and J is TRBJ2-7; D might be TRBD1 (6 bases). The germline V gene has CDR1 SGHTA and CDR2 FQGNSA. The CDR3 length is 11 residues. V was trimmed by 5 bases and J by 7 bases, leaving 9 bases between them. The CDR3 reads CASSQGLEQYF. CDR3 DNA sequence: TGTGCCAGCAGCCAGGGGCTAGAGCAGTACTTC.

The chain links TRBV10-3 to TRBJ2-2, with 12 nucleotides matching TRBD1. The CDR3 consists of 14 residues. V gave up 11 bases and J gave up 6 bases; unmatched junction bases: 7. In germline, CDR1 is ENHRY, CDR2 SYGVKD. Here the CDR3 reads CAARGDRGPGELFF. The CDR3, as DNA: TGTGCCGCCCGCGGGGACAGGGGGCCCGGGGAGCTGTTTTTT.

The chain carries TRBV5-1 and TRBJ2-5; D remains ambiguous. Looked up from germline, CDR1 is SGHRS and CDR2 is YFSETQ. The ends were cut back, 3 bases at V and 4 bases at J, with 13 bases in the middle. The CDR3 has 14 amino acids. CDR3 in amino acids: CASSSLPGPETQYF. CDR3 coding DNA: TGCGCCAGCAGCTCTCTGCCCGGGCCAGAGACCCAGTACTTC. The full variable domain, completed using reference TRBV5-1 and TRBJ2-5, is KAGVTQTPRYLIKTRGQQVTLSCSPISGHRSVSWYQQTPGQGLQFLFEYFSETQRNKGNFPGRFSGRQFSNSRSEMNVSTLELGDSALYLCASSSLPGPETQYFGPGTRLLVL.

This rearrangement joins TRBV27 to TRBJ1-3; a weak D match, TRBD1 (5 bases). CDR1 is MNHEY and CDR2 is SMNVEV in the germline V gene (reference sequence). V was clipped by 6 bases and J by 4 bases, with 13 bases between them. The CDR3 loop spans 14 amino acids. CDR3 loop: CASRRAGDGNTIYF. CDR3 in DNA: TGTGCCAGCAGGAGGGCCGGGGACGGAAACACCATATATTTT.

J is TRBJ2-2 and V is TRBV3-1 (or the pseudogene TRBV3-2), with D possibly TRBD1 on 6 matching bases. The CDR3 is 15 amino acids. Germline V gene lookup returns CDR1 LGHDT and CDR2 YNNKEL (reference sequence). The V and J ends lost 1 base and 5 bases respectively, with 11 bases between them. The CDR3 region is CASSQGVRGTGELFF. In DNA form, the CDR3 reads TGTGCCAGCAGCCAAGGGGTCAGGGGAACCGGGGAGCTGTTTTTT.

This chain links TRBV29-1 with TRBJ2-2; no firm D call. This CDR3 has 12 residues. V gave up 5 bases and J gave up 2 bases, with 6 bases separating them. CDR1 is SQVTM, CDR2 ANQGSEA, per germline. The DNA for the CDR3 is TGCAGCGTTTGGGTCAACACCGGGGAGCTGTTTTTT. It yields the protein CSVWVNTGELFF.

This clone was detected a few times. The chain is built from TRBV7-2 and TRBJ1-1; D gene uncertain. V lost 5 bases and J lost 1, with 11 bases in between. Germline values: CDR1 SGHTA, CDR2 FQGNSA. There are 14 residues in the CDR3. The CDR3 loop reads CASSREAGNTEAFF. The CDR3 region has the DNA TGTGCCAGCAGCCGGGAGGCGGGGAACACTGAAGCTTTCTTT.

The chain couples TRBV10-3 to TRBJ2-7, with 12 bases fitting TRBD2. This CDR3 region has 15 residues. The germline CDR1 and CDR2 sequences are ENHRY and SYGVKD. The trim removed 0 bases at V and 6 bases at J, leaving 3 bases unmatched. The CDR3 DNA reads TGTGCCATCAGTGAGTCGACTAGCGGGAGCTCCGAGCAGTACTTC. Its protein is CAISESTSGSSEQYF.

The gene calls are TRBV30 and TRBJ2-3, with no clear D. Looked up from germline, CDR1 is GTSNPN and CDR2 is SVGIG (reference sequence). The CDR3 has 14 amino acids. V lost 4 bases and J 4 bases, leaving 15 bases between the germline ends. CDR3 in amino acids: CAWTPILVADTQYF. CDR3 nucleotides: TGTGCCTGGACCCCGATTCTGGTTGCAGATACGCAGTATTTT.

Worth noting for this clone: This may arise from a read error, as a much more abundant clone is one base away. Other nucleotide sequences from this sample produce the same CDR3. The chain has TRBV15 and TRBJ1-2, with a possible D match to TRBD1 (6 bases). This CDR3 contains 13 residues. The V gene's germline CDR1 is LNHNV and CDR2 YYDKDF (reference sequence). The V end was cut by 0 bases, the J end by 6 bases, with 8 bases between. The CDR3 coding sequence is TGTGCCACCAGCAGAGAGGAGGGGGATGGCTACACCTTC. Protein product: CATSREEGDGYTF.

The chain links TRBV18 to TRBJ1-6; 9 bases are shared with TRBD1. With 5 bases clipped from V and 12 bases from J, the junction kept 5 bases outside the gene matches. The germline V gene encodes CDR1 KGHSH and CDR2 LQKENI. The CDR3 covers 13 residues. The CDR3 loop reads CASSDRGGGPLHF. For the CDR3, the DNA is TGTGCCAGCTCAGACAGGGGGGGTGGACCCCTCCACTTT.